The 9 T cell receptor beta chains below were found in one sample sequenced in a study of blood T cell repertoires in COVID-19. Clones were read by immunoSEQ multiplex PCR, and TCRdb kept only the in-frame ones, dropping some. The sample has 130,000 or so clones, roughly 80% seen once. Sequenced input: peripheral blood. All receptors derive from an elderly woman with acute or convalescent COVID-19.

The rearrangement links TRBV19 to TRBJ2-4; 8 positions agree with TRBD1. With V trimmed by 5 bases and J by 0 bases, 12 bases remained unmatched. The CDR3 covers 18 residues. Germline CDR1 and CDR2: LNHDA and SQIVND (reference sequence). This CDR3 reads CASSPGTGFDLAKNIQYF. DNA for the CDR3: TGTGCCAGTAGTCCCGGGACAGGCTTTGATCTAGCCAAAAACATTCAGTACTTC. The whole variable domain, filled in from reference TRBV19 and TRBJ2-4, reads DGGITQSPKYLFRKEGQNVTLSCEQNLNHDAMYWYRQDPGQGLRLIYYSQIVNDFQKGDIAEGYSVSREKKESFPLTVTSAQKNPTAFYLCASSPGTGFDLAKNIQYFGAGTRLSVL.

This chain uses TRBV5-6 with TRBJ1-3, with D perhaps TRBD1 (5 bases). The CDR3 is 15 residues long. The germline V and J ends were trimmed by 4 bases and 2 bases, with 13 bases remaining between them. CDR1 SGHDT and CDR2 YYEEEE come from the germline V gene. The DNA for the CDR3 is TGTGCCAGCAGCCTGGCTGGAGGGGCTGGAAACACCATATATTTT. As protein: CASSLAGGAGNTIYF.

The chain employs TRBV19 and TRBJ2-5, with 7 nucleotides matching TRBD2. The CDR3 extends over 15 amino acids. CDR1 is LNHDA and CDR2 is SQIVND in the germline V gene (reference sequence). Losses at the gene ends were 5 bases for V and 5 bases for J; bases not matched to a gene: 11. The CDR3 DNA follows: TGTGCCAGTAGTGCGTTCTCCGCCGGGGGGGAGACCCAGTACTTC. Its protein product is CASSAFSAGGETQYF.

CDR3 residues: CASSPGLETDTQYF. CDR3 DNA sequence: TGTGCCAGCAGCCCGGGACTAGAAACAGATACGCAGTATTTT. V and J are TRBV11-2 and TRBJ2-3, with TRBD2 matching 8 bases. CDR3 length equals 14 residues. The trim removed 5 bases at V and 3 bases at J, leaving 4 bases unmatched. Looked up from germline, CDR1 is SGHAT and CDR2 is FQNNGV.

The CDR3 DNA reads TGTGCCAGCTCCCCGGGTATGCGGGGTAATCAGCCCCAGCATTTT. Protein product: CASSPGMRGNQPQHF. This chain uses TRBV18 with TRBJ1-5, with unresolved D. Germline loops: CDR1 KGHSH, CDR2 LQKENI. V was shortened by 6 bases and J by 4 bases, with 16 bases between the two germline ends. This CDR3 spans 15 amino acids.

The chain carries TRBV6-1 and TRBJ1-2, with 12 bases matching TRBD1. Trimming removed 3 bases from V and 3 bases from J; junction bases left unmatched: 2. Germline V gives CDR1 MNHNS, CDR2 SASEGT. The CDR3 has 15 amino acids. The DNA of the CDR3 is TGTGCCAGCAGTGATCGGGACAGGGGGCACTATGGCTACACCTTC. This translates into CASSDRDRGHYGYTF.

The chain couples TRBV6-5 to TRBJ1-2; 7 nucleotides line up with TRBD1. The CDR3 spans 13 residues. Germline trimming cut 2 bases from V and 6 bases from J; bases unmatched to any gene: 3. CDR1 MNHEY and CDR2 SVGAGI come from the germline V gene. DNA of the CDR3: TGTGCCAGCAGTTACGGGACAGCAAATGGCTACACCTTC. As protein: CASSYGTANGYTF.

V and J are TRBV10-3 and TRBJ1-5; 9 bases agree with TRBD1. V lost 6 bases to trimming and J lost 3 bases; unmatched junction nucleotides: 3. The CDR3 spans 14 residues. Germline CDR1 ENHRY, CDR2 SYGVKD. CDR3 residues: CAISGTGPNQPQHF. The CDR3 DNA reads as TGTGCCATCAGCGGGACAGGGCCCAATCAGCCCCAGCATTTT.

The gene calls are TRBV5-4 and TRBJ1-3; 8 bases match TRBD1. CDR3 length equals 15 residues. The V and J ends lost 0 bases and 2 bases, in that order; junction bases with no gene match: 1. CDR1 is SGHNT and CDR2 is YYREEE in the germline V gene (reference sequence). This CDR3 reads CASSLDRGTGNTIYF. In DNA, the CDR3 is TGTGCCAGCAGCTTGGACAGGGGGACTGGAAACACCATATATTTT.